Listed here are 22 T cell receptor beta chains from one sample, sequenced in a study of blood T cell repertoires in COVID-19. Assay: immunoSEQ multiplex PCR; the TCRdb copy retains only in-frame clones and omits some. The sample consists of about 260,000 clones, roughly 90% of them appearing once. Material: peripheral blood. These receptor sequences come from a man aged 30 to 39 with active or convalescent COVID-19.

The chain combines TRBV19 with TRBJ1-1, with D uncertain. The germline V gene encodes CDR1 LNHDA and CDR2 SQIVND (reference sequence). CDR3 size: 15 residues. Deletions cut 9 bases from V and 2 bases from J, with 19 bases between. CDR3 in amino acids: CASKSWEGKNTEAFF. The CDR3 DNA reads as TGTGCCAGCAAGAGCTGGGAGGGAAAAAACACTGAAGCTTTCTTT.

The chain links TRBV7-2 to TRBJ2-3; 9 bases fit TRBD2. This CDR3 has 16 residues. In germline, CDR1 is SGHTA, CDR2 FQGNSA. V trimming: 6 bases; J trimming: 0 bases; junction bases outside the gene matches: 7. The CDR3 loop is CASSLAGGVSTDTQYF. The CDR3 DNA sequence: TGTGCCAGCAGTTTGGCGGGGGGGGTGAGCACAGATACGCAGTATTTT.

V and J are TRBV5-6 and TRBJ2-2, with D hard to call. The length of the CDR3 is 12 residues. Germline CDR1 is SGHDT and CDR2 is YYEEEE. The germline V and J ends were trimmed by 2 bases and 7 bases, with 6 bases remaining between them. This chain's CDR3 is CASSFPNGELFF. DNA of the CDR3: TGTGCCAGCAGCTTCCCCAACGGGGAGCTGTTTTTT.

The J gene is TRBJ1-6, the V gene TRBV7-6; TRBD1 might be the D (5 bases). Germline assignment: CDR1 SGHVS and CDR2 FNYEAQ. CDR3 size: 16 residues. The V gene lost 5 bases and the J gene lost 0 bases, with 11 bases spanning the gap. The CDR3 DNA reads as TGTGCCAGCAGCCCCCGGCAGGGCTCCTATAATTCACCCCTCCACTTT. Translation gives CASSPRQGSYNSPLHF.

The rearrangement uses TRBV12-3 or TRBV12-4 and TRBJ2-7, with D perhaps TRBD1 (5 bases). V was pared by 4 bases and J by 3 bases, with 10 bases between. The CDR3 covers 13 residues. The CDR3 DNA reads TGTGCCAGCAGTTCTCAGGGATTCTACGAGCAGTACTTC. It yields the protein CASSSQGFYEQYF.

DNA for the CDR3: TGTGCCAGCAGCCGCGGACAGGGGACCAACGTGGGCTACACCTTC. Encoded protein: CASSRGQGTNVGYTF. The chain combines TRBV13 with TRBJ1-2; 9 bases fit TRBD1. The germline V gene has CDR1 PRHDT and CDR2 FYEKMQ (reference sequence). CDR3 size: 15 residues. The J segment lost 8 bases and the V segment lost 5 bases, leaving 12 bases of the junction unmatched.

The chain recombines TRBV4-3 with TRBJ2-3; unclear D gene. Per the germline V gene, CDR1 is LGHNA and CDR2 is YSLEER. V lost 1 base and J 2 bases, leaving 16 bases between the germline ends. CDR3 length equals 17 residues. The CDR3 DNA is TGCGCCAGCAGCCAAGTATTAGATATAACGGTCACAGATACGCAGTATTTT. Translating it yields CASSQVLDITVTDTQYF.

The J gene is TRBJ1-1, the V gene TRBV6-4; maybe TRBD1 (6 bases). The CDR3 totals 13 residues. Trimming stripped 8 bases from V and 0 bases from J, with 10 bases between. The V gene's germline CDR1 is MRHNA and CDR2 SNTAGT. The chain's CDR3 is CASARDMNTEAFF. For the CDR3, the DNA is TGTGCCAGCGCCAGGGACATGAACACTGAAGCTTTCTTT.

The gene calls are TRBV24-1 and TRBJ2-5; 12 bases match TRBD1. With V trimmed by 3 bases and J by 7 bases, 2 bases remained unmatched. Germline CDR1 KGHDR, CDR2 SFDVKD. The CDR3 is 14 amino acids. Here the CDR3 reads CATSDGTGGTTQYF. In DNA, the CDR3 is TGTGCCACCAGTGATGGGACAGGGGGCACGACCCAGTACTTC.

The rearrangement links TRBV19 to TRBJ1-5, with TRBD1 identical over 8 bases. CDR1 and CDR2 (germline): LNHDA, SQIVND (reference sequence). The CDR3 spans 15 residues. Trimming took 6 bases from V and 7 from J; bases not matched to a gene: 11. The CDR3, as DNA: TGTGCCAGTAGGGACGGACAGGGCGGAAGACAGCCCCAGCATTTT. Protein: CASRDGQGGRQPQHF.

This rearrangement joins TRBV3-1 (or the pseudogene TRBV3-2) to TRBJ2-5, with 12 bases fitting TRBD2. The CDR3 is made up of 16 amino acids. V shed 2 bases and J 5 bases; nucleotides not matched to a gene: 6. Germline V gene lookup returns CDR1 LGHDT and CDR2 YNNKEL (reference sequence). The CDR3 bases are TGTGCCAGCAGCCAATTACTAGCGGGGGGATGGGAGACCCAGTACTTC. This gives the protein CASSQLLAGGWETQYF.

The rearrangement links TRBV6-1 to TRBJ2-2; maybe TRBD1 (5 bases). With 0 bases removed from V and 4 bases from J, the gap between germline ends came to 18 bases. Germline CDR1 MNHNS, CDR2 SASEGT. The CDR3 is made up of 18 amino acids. CDR3 DNA sequence: TGTGCCAGCAGTGAAGCTGACTCGGACATTTCAGTCACCGGGGAGCTGTTTTTT. Protein sequence: CASSEADSDISVTGELFF.

The chain uses TRBV2 and TRBJ1-2, with 7 bases lining up with TRBD1. The CDR3 sequence is 11 residues long. In germline, CDR1 is SNHLY, CDR2 FYNNEI. With V trimmed by 2 bases and J by 12 bases, 3 bases remained unmatched. Written as DNA, the CDR3 is TGTGCCAGCAGTGAAACAGGGGCTCACACCTTC. Protein sequence: CASSETGAHTF.

This CDR3 reads CASRGTGGAPRAEELFF. For the CDR3, the DNA is TGTGCCAGCAGGGGGACAGGGGGCGCCCCAAGGGCCGAGGAGCTGTTTTTT. The chain combines TRBV7-9 with TRBJ2-2; 12 positions agree with TRBD1. Per the germline V gene, CDR1 is SEHNR and CDR2 is FQNEAQ (reference sequence). This CDR3 contains 17 residues. Unmatched junction bases numbered 15, after V lost 6 bases and J lost 10 bases.

CDR3 region: CASSPVDSGGFSEQFF. CDR3 DNA sequence: TGTGCCAGCAGCCCCGTAGATAGCGGGGGTTTCAGTGAGCAGTTCTTC. The rearrangement links TRBV9 to TRBJ2-1; 9 positions agree with TRBD2. The CDR3 runs to 16 residues. The germline CDR1 and CDR2 sequences are SGDLS and YYNGEE. The V and J ends lost 4 bases and 9 bases, in that order; junction bases with no gene match: 14.

This chain links TRBV5-5 with TRBJ1-6; 8 bases are a match to TRBD1. Germline V gene sequence: CDR1 SGHKS, CDR2 YYEKEE (reference sequence). Germline trimming cut 3 bases from V and 0 bases from J; bases unmatched to any gene: 5. This CDR3 has 17 residues. The CDR3 coding sequence is TGTGCCAGCAGCTCCGGGACAGGTTCCTCCTATAATTCACCCCTCCACTTT. Its protein product is CASSSGTGSSYNSPLHF.

The gene calls are TRBV9 and TRBJ2-2; the match to TRBD2 covers 9 bases. Unmatched junction bases numbered 13, after V lost 0 bases and J lost 1 base. In germline, CDR1 is SGDLS, CDR2 YYNGEE. This CDR3 has 20 amino acids. Written as DNA, the CDR3 is TGTGCCAGCAGCGTAGCAAGAACCCAATTAGCGGGGGAGAACACCGGGGAGCTGTTTTTT. This translates into CASSVARTQLAGENTGELFF.

V is TRBV6-5 and J is TRBJ2-2; weak D call: TRBD1 (6 bases). CDR3 length: 14 amino acids. The germline V gene encodes CDR1 MNHEY and CDR2 SVGAGI. Trimming removed 7 bases from V and 1 base from J, with 10 bases in between. CDR3 coding DNA: TGTGCCAGCACCAAGACAGGGAACACCGGGGAGCTGTTTTTT. Protein sequence: CASTKTGNTGELFF.

The rearrangement links TRBV18 to TRBJ1-5, with 8 bases lining up with TRBD1. Losses at the gene ends were 6 bases for V and 3 bases for J; bases not matched to a gene: 7. Looked up from germline, CDR1 is KGHSH and CDR2 is LQKENI. The CDR3 contains 15 residues. The CDR3 protein is CASSRTGGDNQPQHF. CDR3 nucleotides: TGTGCCAGCTCCCGTACAGGGGGGGACAATCAGCCCCAGCATTTT.

The chain has TRBV30 and TRBJ1-2; TRBD1 matches at 9 bases. CDR1 and CDR2 from the germline V gene are GTSNPN and SVGIG (reference sequence). The CDR3 spans 13 residues. V dropped 6 bases and J dropped 5; count of bases not matched to a gene: 7. CDR3 sequence (DNA): TGTGCCTGCCCCCGGGGGACAGGGTATGGCTACACCTTC. This sequence encodes CACPRGTGYGYTF.

About this clone: The same CDR3 can be traced to other DNA sequences in this sample. The rearrangement uses TRBV3-1 (or the pseudogene TRBV3-2) and TRBJ1-5; D is unresolved. CDR3 length: 12 amino acids. The germline V gene has CDR1 LGHDT and CDR2 YNNKEL (reference sequence). Trimming cost V 0 bases and J 7 bases, with 4 bases left between them. CDR3 residues: CASSQDSQPQHF. In nucleotides, the CDR3 is TGTGCCAGCAGCCAAGACTCCCAGCCCCAGCATTTT.

The V and J genes are TRBV14 and TRBJ1-1, with a possible D match to TRBD1 (5 bases). The germline V and J ends were trimmed by 3 bases and 8 bases, with 19 bases remaining between them. The germline CDR1 and CDR2 sequences are SGHDN and FVKESK. The CDR3 totals 15 residues. CDR3 amino acids: CASSQFFRGEGEAFF. DNA of the CDR3: TGTGCCAGCAGCCAGTTTTTTCGGGGGGAAGGGGAAGCTTTCTTT.